These 21 T cell receptor beta chains were sequenced from one sample in a study of blood T cell repertoires in COVID-19. Libraries were prepared by immunoSEQ multiplex PCR; TCRdb keeps only in-frame clonotypes and omits some of them. The sample holds approximately 130,000 clones, around nine tenths seen once. Sequences were obtained from peripheral blood. Receptors were obtained from a woman between 50 and 59 years old with acute or convalescent COVID-19.

The chain uses TRBV10-3 and TRBJ1-3, with 8 nucleotides matching TRBD1. CDR3 length: 15 residues. Trimming at V came to 5 bases and at J to 1 base, leaving 4 bases not matched to a gene. The V gene's germline CDR1 is ENHRY and CDR2 SYGVKD. In DNA, the CDR3 is TGTGCCATCAGTCAGGGGGCCCCATCTGGAAACACCATATATTTT. Its translation: CAISQGAPSGNTIYF.

This chain uses TRBV15 with TRBJ1-6; TRBD1 agrees at 7 bases. The CDR3 is 16 amino acids. Germline values: CDR1 LNHNV, CDR2 YYDKDF (reference sequence). V dropped 0 bases and J dropped 10; count of bases not matched to a gene: 9. The DNA of the CDR3 is TGTGCCACCAGCAGAGACCAGGGGGGAGAAGGGTCACCCCTCCACTTT. Residues: CATSRDQGGEGSPLHF.

V gene TRBV6-5 combines with J gene TRBJ1-1; 7 bases agree with TRBD1. Germline trimming cut 5 bases from V and 0 bases from J; bases unmatched to any gene: 3. CDR3 size: 14 residues. Germline assignment: CDR1 MNHEY and CDR2 SVGAGI. CDR3 protein: CASSQGGVNTEAFF. The DNA for the CDR3 is TGTGCCAGCAGTCAGGGGGGAGTGAACACTGAAGCTTTCTTT.

The V call is TRBV7-9, the J call TRBJ1-1; 8 bases align to TRBD1. Losses at the gene ends were 3 bases for V and 3 bases for J; bases not matched to a gene: 3. The germline gives CDR1 SEHNR, CDR2 FQNEAQ (reference sequence). There are 14 residues in the CDR3. The CDR3 bases are TGTGCCAGCAGCTTCGGACAGGGCTACACTGAAGCTTTCTTT. The encoded protein is CASSFGQGYTEAFF.

The V gene is TRBV5-1, the J gene TRBJ2-3; unclear D gene. The CDR3 runs 15 residues. The germline CDR1 and CDR2 sequences are SGHRS and YFSETQ. Trimming shortened V by 4 bases and J by 6 bases, and 18 bases separated the two germline ends. The CDR3 spells CASSAGLPEMDTQYF. CDR3 DNA: TGCGCCAGCAGCGCTGGGCTCCCGGAAATGGATACGCAGTATTTT.

The DNA of the CDR3 is TGTGCCAGCAGCGCCTACTCGTGGACAGGGGAAACTGAAGCTTTCTTT. Protein product: CASSAYSWTGETEAFF. The chain uses TRBV7-9 and TRBJ1-1; TRBD1 aligns across 9 bases. CDR1 SEHNR and CDR2 FQNEAQ come from the germline V gene (reference sequence). V dropped 5 bases and J dropped 5; count of bases not matched to a gene: 12. The CDR3 is made up of 16 amino acids. The whole variable domain, remainder taken from reference TRBV7-9 and TRBJ1-1, is DTGVSQNPRHKITKRGQNVTFRCDPISEHNRLYWYRQTLGQGPEFLTYFQNEAQLEKSRLLSDRFSAERPKGSFSTLEIQRTEQGDSAMYLCASSAYSWTGETEAFFGQGTRLTVV.

The chain has TRBV11-2 and TRBJ2-2; D uncertain. V dropped 0 bases and J dropped 6 bases, with 8 bases sitting between them. Germline-derived CDR1 and CDR2 are SGHAT and FQNNGV. This CDR3 has 14 residues. DNA for the CDR3: TGTGCCAGCAGCTTAGAGTACGGTTCCGGGGAGCTGTTTTTT. Amino acids: CASSLEYGSGELFF.

This chain joins TRBV12-3 or TRBV12-4 and TRBJ2-7; TRBD1 agrees at 7 bases. V gave up 6 bases and J gave up 6 bases; unmatched junction bases: 2. The CDR3 runs to 11 residues. The CDR3 loop is CASRRGLEQYF. The CDR3 coding sequence is TGTGCCAGCAGGAGGGGGCTCGAGCAGTACTTC.

The gene calls are TRBV7-9 and TRBJ1-3, with D possibly being TRBD1 (5 bases). The V gene lost 1 base and the J gene lost 8 bases, with 12 bases spanning the gap. Germline-derived CDR1 and CDR2 are SEHNR and FQNEAQ (reference sequence). The CDR3 extends over 14 amino acids. The CDR3 sequence: CASSLGQGGDTIYF. For the CDR3, the DNA is TGTGCCAGCAGCTTAGGCCAGGGAGGGGACACCATATATTTT. The entire variable domain, with the rest obtained from reference TRBV7-9 and TRBJ1-3, is as follows: DTGVSQNPRHKITKRGQNVTFRCDPISEHNRLYWYRQTLGQGPEFLTYFQNEAQLEKSRLLSDRFSAERPKGSFSTLEIQRTEQGDSAMYLCASSLGQGGDTIYFGEGSWLTVV.

The chain combines TRBV9 with TRBJ2-5; 16 nucleotides align to TRBD2. CDR3 length equals 18 residues. Germline CDR1 and CDR2: SGDLS and YYNGEE. J lost 2 bases, V lost 3 bases, and 7 bases had no gene match. CDR3 DNA: TGTGCCAGCAGCGCCGGGACTAGCGGGGGGGCCCCACAAGAGACCCAGTACTTC. Translated: CASSAGTSGGAPQETQYF.

The chain is built from TRBV4-3 and TRBJ2-1; 8 positions agree with TRBD2. CDR3 length: 17 residues. Trimming at V came to 0 bases and at J to 4 bases, leaving 8 bases not matched to a gene. Germline V CDR1 and CDR2: LGHNA, YSLEER. The CDR3 spells CASSQDPGLGGYNEQFF. CDR3 coding DNA: TGCGCCAGCAGCCAAGATCCGGGACTAGGGGGGTACAATGAGCAGTTCTTC.

This clone showed up just a few times. The chain is built from TRBV7-9 and TRBJ1-4; 9 bases are shared with TRBD1. The CDR3 contains 15 residues. Germline CDR1 SEHNR, CDR2 FQNEAQ (reference sequence). The trim removed 4 bases at V and 4 bases at J, leaving 4 bases unmatched. The CDR3 loop is CASSSNRGLNEKLFF. The CDR3 nucleotides are TGTGCCAGCAGCTCTAACAGGGGGCTTAATGAAAAACTGTTTTTT.

The chain combines TRBV7-6 with TRBJ2-2; D may be TRBD2 (5 bases). Germline V gives CDR1 SGHVS, CDR2 FNYEAQ. Trimming took 1 base from V and 8 from J, leaving 14 bases between them. CDR3 size: 15 residues. CDR3 loop: CASSLGTYPSGELFF. CDR3 bases: TGTGCCAGCAGCTTAGGGACTTACCCCTCGGGGGAGCTGTTTTTT.

The chain recombines TRBV4-1 with TRBJ2-7, with TRBD2 identical over 8 bases. Looked up from germline, CDR1 is MGHRA and CDR2 is YSYEKL. The trim removed 0 bases at V and 0 bases at J, leaving 13 bases unmatched. There are 19 residues in the CDR3. CDR3 in amino acids: CASSQERGWKRGNSYEQYF. The CDR3 DNA sequence: TGCGCCAGCAGCCAAGAAAGGGGGTGGAAGCGGGGGAACTCCTACGAGCAGTACTTC.

The rearrangement uses TRBV6-2 or TRBV6-3 and TRBJ1-2, with 8 bases matching TRBD1. The CDR3 is 15 residues long. The V segment lost 2 bases and the J segment 6 bases; nucleotides outside the gene matches: 8. The germline V gene has CDR1 MNHEY and CDR2 SVGEGT. The DNA of the CDR3 is TGTGCCAGCAGTTACGTGGGGGGACAGGACAATGGCTACACCTTC. It yields the protein CASSYVGGQDNGYTF.

Notes on this clone: Relative to the germline gene, one junction end is altered; a read error may explain this. CDR3 loop: CASSSRGGNAGELFF. CDR3 coding DNA: TGTGCCAGCAGCTCGCGAGGCGGGAACGCCGGGGAGCTGTTTTTT. The chain joins TRBV11-3 to TRBJ2-2, with a tentative D call TRBD2 (6 bases). Germline-derived CDR1 and CDR2 are SGHNT and YENEEA. This CDR3 has 15 amino acids.

V usage is TRBV6-2 or TRBV6-3 and J usage is TRBJ2-7; 7 bases line up with TRBD1. Germline trimming cut 5 bases from V and 5 bases from J; bases unmatched to any gene: 6. Germline V lookup: CDR1 MNHEY, CDR2 SVGEGT. The CDR3 contains 13 residues. CDR3 amino acids: CASSLTGADEQYF. The CDR3 DNA reads TGTGCCAGCAGTCTTACAGGGGCTGACGAGCAGTACTTC.

The rearrangement joins TRBV5-1 to TRBJ1-2; 9 bases map to TRBD1. CDR3 size: 17 residues. Losses at the gene ends were 3 bases for V and 1 base for J; bases not matched to a gene: 10. In germline, CDR1 is SGHRS, CDR2 YFSETQ. The CDR3 region has the DNA TGCGCCAGCAGCTCCCTCCTACAGGGGGCGTTTAACTATGGCTACACCTTC. Translation gives CASSSLLQGAFNYGYTF. The full variable domain, completed using reference TRBV5-1 and TRBJ1-2, is KAGVTQTPRYLIKTRGQQVTLSCSPISGHRSVSWYQQTPGQGLQFLFEYFSETQRNKGNFPGRFSGRQFSNSRSEMNVSTLELGDSALYLCASSSLLQGAFNYGYTFGSGTRLTVV.

Only one count was recorded for this clone. CDR3 coding DNA: TGTGCCAGTAGTATAGGTCAGGGGGCCTACGAGCAGTACTTC. Its protein is CASSIGQGAYEQYF. J is TRBJ2-7 and V is TRBV19, with 7 nucleotides matching TRBD1. This CDR3 spans 14 amino acids. The V and J ends lost 1 base and 2 bases, in that order; junction bases with no gene match: 2. Germline CDR1 and CDR2: LNHDA and SQIVND (reference sequence).

The rearrangement uses TRBV10-3 and TRBJ2-3; a weak D match, TRBD2 (6 bases). This CDR3 region has 14 residues. Germline CDR1 ENHRY, CDR2 SYGVKD. Trimming removed 6 bases from V and 4 bases from J, with 14 bases in between. The CDR3 here is CAIRRDLIADTQYF. CDR3 in DNA: TGTGCCATCAGGCGGGATCTAATTGCAGATACGCAGTATTTT.

CDR3 in DNA: TGTGCCAGCAGCCCCGACCCCCCGGGACAGGGGATGCCACCCCTCCACTTT. It specifies CASSPDPPGQGMPPLHF. The V and J genes are TRBV7-9 and TRBJ1-6; 10 bases line up with TRBD1. Germline V gene sequence: CDR1 SEHNR, CDR2 FQNEAQ (reference sequence). The CDR3 has 17 residues. The trim removed 5 bases at V and 11 bases at J, leaving 15 bases unmatched.